The entry that follows covers one T cell receptor beta chain sequence. Clones were sequenced by immunoSEQ multiplex PCR, and TCRdb holds only the in-frame ones, with some missing. The table lists almost 550,000 clones, about 80% of them singletons, with roughly 0.013% in the top ten. CDR3 length: 14 amino acids. The source of the sample is a study of shared T cell receptors in the human thymus. The same sample was also used in a study of human thymus T cells. Per that paper: Infants served as donors; they were healthy and Finnish and were having corrective surgery for congenital heart defects. Thymic repertoires overlap heavily among unrelated individuals, related research has reported.

This TCR was sampled from a boy less than two years old with a congenital heart defect. The chain is built from TRBV21-1 and TRBJ2-7; the table names TRBD1, a call not compared with the DNA. TRBV21-1 is tagged as a pseudogene. What was sequenced was thymocytes. CDR3 in amino acids: CASRNQQQGNEQYF. The CDR3 region has the DNA TGTGCCAGCCGAAACCAACAACAGGGCAACGAGCAGTACTTC.